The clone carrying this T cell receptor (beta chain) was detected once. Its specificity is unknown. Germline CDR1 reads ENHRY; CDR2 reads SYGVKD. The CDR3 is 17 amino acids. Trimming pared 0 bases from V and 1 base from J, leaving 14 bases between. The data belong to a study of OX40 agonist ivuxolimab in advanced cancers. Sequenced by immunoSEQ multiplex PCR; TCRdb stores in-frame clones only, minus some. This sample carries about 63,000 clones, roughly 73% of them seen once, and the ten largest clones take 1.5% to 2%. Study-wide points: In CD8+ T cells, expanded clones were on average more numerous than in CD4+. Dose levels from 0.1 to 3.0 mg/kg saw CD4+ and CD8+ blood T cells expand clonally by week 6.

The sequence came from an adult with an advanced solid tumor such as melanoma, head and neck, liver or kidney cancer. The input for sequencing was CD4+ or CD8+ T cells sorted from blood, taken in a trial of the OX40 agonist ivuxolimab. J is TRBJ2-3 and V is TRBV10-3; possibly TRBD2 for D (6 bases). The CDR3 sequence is CAISESLGPSGTDTQYF. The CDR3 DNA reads TGTGCCATCAGTGAGTCTTTGGGGCCTAGCGGCACAGATACGCAGTATTTT.